This T cell receptor beta chain was recovered during a study of OX40 agonist ivuxolimab in advanced cancers. The method was immunoSEQ multiplex PCR; TCRdb's version includes in-frame clones alone and lacks a portion of them. The table records approximately 100,000 clones, 80% to 90% of them present only once. V gave up 4 bases and J gave up 2 bases, with 11 bases separating them. Germline V CDR1 and CDR2: SGHTA, FQGNSA. This CDR3 has 14 amino acids. The TCR comes from an adult with an advanced solid tumor such as melanoma, head and neck, liver or kidney cancer. Sample: CD4+ or CD8+ T cells sorted from blood, taken in a trial of the OX40 agonist ivuxolimab. This chain links TRBV7-2 with TRBJ1-2; no reliable D call. CDR3 loop: CASSSRHSNYGYTF. CDR3 coding DNA: TGTGCCAGCAGCTCCCGACACTCCAACTATGGCTACACCTTC.